This T cell receptor (beta chain) is from a study of T cell responses to AZD1222 COVID-19 vaccine. Across the whole study: Second doses were pooled across both intervals (about 4 or about 12 weeks). General study findings and limits: Targeting of unmutated variant regions was reportedly seen in nearly half of spike-specific TCRs. Only after the peak T cell response were repertoires sampled.

The CDR3 runs to 16 residues. With 6 bases removed from V and 2 bases from J, the gap between germline ends came to 14 bases. Germline V gives CDR1 LNHDA, CDR2 SQIVND (reference sequence). As for this clone: Its specificity is unknown.

Sequencing used immunoSEQ multiplex PCR; TCRdb keeps in-frame clones, though not all of them. The sample has approximately 110,000 clones, around 94% seen once. The chain links TRBV19 to TRBJ2-6; a possible D gene is TRBD2 (5 bases). Sequenced here: peripheral blood, sampled on day 0 of AZD1222 vaccination. This receptor was taken from an adult in good health. The CDR3 sequence is CASRRRGSAGANVLTF. CDR3 nucleotides: TGTGCCAGTAGGAGGCGAGGTAGCGCTGGGGCCAACGTCCTGACTTTC.